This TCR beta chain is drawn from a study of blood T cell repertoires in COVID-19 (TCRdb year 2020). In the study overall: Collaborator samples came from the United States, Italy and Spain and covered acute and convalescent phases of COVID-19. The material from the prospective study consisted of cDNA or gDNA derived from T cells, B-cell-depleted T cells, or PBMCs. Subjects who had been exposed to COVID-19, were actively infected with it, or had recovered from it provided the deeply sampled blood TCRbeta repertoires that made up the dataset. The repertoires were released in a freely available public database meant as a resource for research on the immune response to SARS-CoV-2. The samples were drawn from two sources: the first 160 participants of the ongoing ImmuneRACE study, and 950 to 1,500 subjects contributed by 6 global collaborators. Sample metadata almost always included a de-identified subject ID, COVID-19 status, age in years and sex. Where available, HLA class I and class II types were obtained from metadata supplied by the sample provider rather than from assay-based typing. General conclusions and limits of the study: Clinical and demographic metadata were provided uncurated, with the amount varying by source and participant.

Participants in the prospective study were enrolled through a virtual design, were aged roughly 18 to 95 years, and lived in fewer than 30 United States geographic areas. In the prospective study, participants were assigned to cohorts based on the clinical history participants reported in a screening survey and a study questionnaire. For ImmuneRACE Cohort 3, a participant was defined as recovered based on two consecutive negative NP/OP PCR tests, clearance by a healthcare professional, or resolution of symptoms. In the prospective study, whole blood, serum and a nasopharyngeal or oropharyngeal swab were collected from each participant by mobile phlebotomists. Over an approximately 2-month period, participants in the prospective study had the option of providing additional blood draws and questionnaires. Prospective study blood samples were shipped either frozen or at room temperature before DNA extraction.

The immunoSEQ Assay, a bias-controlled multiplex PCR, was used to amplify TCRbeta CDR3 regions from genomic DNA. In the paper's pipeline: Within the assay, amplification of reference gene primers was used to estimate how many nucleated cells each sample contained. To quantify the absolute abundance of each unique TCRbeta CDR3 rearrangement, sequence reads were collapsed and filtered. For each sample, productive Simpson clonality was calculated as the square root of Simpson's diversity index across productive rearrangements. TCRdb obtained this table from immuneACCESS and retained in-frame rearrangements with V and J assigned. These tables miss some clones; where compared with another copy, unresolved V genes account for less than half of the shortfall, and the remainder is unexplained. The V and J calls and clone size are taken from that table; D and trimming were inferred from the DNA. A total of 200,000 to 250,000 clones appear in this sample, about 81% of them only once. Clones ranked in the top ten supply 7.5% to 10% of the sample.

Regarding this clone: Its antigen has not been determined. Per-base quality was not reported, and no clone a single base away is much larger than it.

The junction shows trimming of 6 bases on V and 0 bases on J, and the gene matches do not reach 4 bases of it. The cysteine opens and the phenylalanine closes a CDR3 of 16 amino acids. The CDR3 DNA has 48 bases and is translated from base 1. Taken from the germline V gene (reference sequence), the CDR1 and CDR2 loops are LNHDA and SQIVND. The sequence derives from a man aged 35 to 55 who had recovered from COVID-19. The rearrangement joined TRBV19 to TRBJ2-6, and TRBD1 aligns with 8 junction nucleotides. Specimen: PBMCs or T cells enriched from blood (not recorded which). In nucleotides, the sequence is TGTGCCAGTAGGCAGGGGGCCGTCTCTGGGGCCAACGTCCTGACTTTC. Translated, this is CASRQGAVSGANVLTF.